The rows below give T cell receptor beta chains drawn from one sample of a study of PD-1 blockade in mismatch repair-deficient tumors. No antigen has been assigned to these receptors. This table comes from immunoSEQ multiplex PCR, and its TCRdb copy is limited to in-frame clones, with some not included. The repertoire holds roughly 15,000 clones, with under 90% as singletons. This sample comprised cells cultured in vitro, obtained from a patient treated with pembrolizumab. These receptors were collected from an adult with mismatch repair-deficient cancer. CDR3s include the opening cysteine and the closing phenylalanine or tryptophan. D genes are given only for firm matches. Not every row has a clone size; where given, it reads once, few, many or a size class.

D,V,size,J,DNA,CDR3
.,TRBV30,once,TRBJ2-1,TGTGCCTGGAGTGTCCGGGACGTGTACTCCTACAATGAGCAGTTCTTC,CAWSVRDVYSYNEQFF
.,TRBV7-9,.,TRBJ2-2,TGTGCCAGCAGCTTTACCGGGGAGCTGTTTTTT,CASSFTGELFF
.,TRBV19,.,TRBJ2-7,TGTGCCAGTACTCCAGGGGCCCCCTACGAGCAGTACTTC,CASTPGAPYEQYF
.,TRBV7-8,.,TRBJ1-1,TGTGCCAGCAGCCTAGGACAGTTCACTGAAGCTTTCTTT,CASSLGQFTEAFF
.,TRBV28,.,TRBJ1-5,TGTGCCAGCAGCCAGATGGGGGCCCTTAGATGGGGCAATCAGCCCCAGCATTTT,CASSQMGALRWGNQPQHF
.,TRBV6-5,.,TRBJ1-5,TGTGCCAGCAGTTCGCAGGGGCCCCTTAGCAATCAGCCCCAGCATTTT,CASSSQGPLSNQPQHF
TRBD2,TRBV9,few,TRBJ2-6,TGTGCCAGCAGCGTACGGGTAGCGGGAGGCCCGAGCTCTGGGGCCAACGTCCTGACTTTC,CASSVRVAGGPSSGANVLTF
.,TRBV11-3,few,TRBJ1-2,TGTGCCAGCAGCTTAAGGGATCCCGGTGGCTACACCTTC,CASSLRDPGGYTF
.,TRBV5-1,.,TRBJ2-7,TGCGCCAGCAGCTTGGCCGGGACCTACGAGCAGTACTTC,CASSLAGTYEQYF
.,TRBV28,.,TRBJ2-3,TGTGCCAGCAGTTTCGAACAGGGATACAGCACAGATACGCAGTATTTT,CASSFEQGYSTDTQYF
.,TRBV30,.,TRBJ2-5,TGTGCCTGGAGCGCAGTGCAGGAGACCCAGTACTTC,CAWSAVQETQYF
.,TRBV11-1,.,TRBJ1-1,TGTGCCAGCAGCTTAGCTAGAGGCACTGAAGCTTTCTTT,CASSLARGTEAFF
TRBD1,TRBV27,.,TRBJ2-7,TGTGCCAGCAGTTTAGCCGGACAGGGAAGGCCCTACGAGCAGTACTTC,CASSLAGQGRPYEQYF
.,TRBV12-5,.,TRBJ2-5,TGTGCTAGTGGGGTAGGGGAGACCCAGTACTTC,CASGVGETQYF
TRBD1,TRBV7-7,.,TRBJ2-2,TGTGCTAGCAGCTCAGGGACAGACACCGGGGAGCTGTTTTTT,CASSSGTDTGELFF
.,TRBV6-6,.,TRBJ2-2,TGTGCCAGCAGTCAGGGAGGTGCGAACACCGGGGAGCTGTTTTTT,CASSQGGANTGELFF
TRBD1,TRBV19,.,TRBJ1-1,TGTGCCAGTAGCGAGGAACAGGGGACCACTGAAGCTTTCTTT,CASSEEQGTTEAFF
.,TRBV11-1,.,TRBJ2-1,TGTGCCAGCAGCTTAGGTCCTGACAATGAGCAGTTCTTC,CASSLGPDNEQFF
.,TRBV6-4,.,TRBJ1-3,TGTGCCAGCAGTGACGATAAGGGGATGGCAGGAAACACCATATATTTT,CASSDDKGMAGNTIYF
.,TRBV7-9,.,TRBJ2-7,TGTGCCAGCAGCTCCAACCTCGGCTACGAGCAGTACTTC,CASSSNLGYEQYF
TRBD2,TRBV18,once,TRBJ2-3,TGTGCCAGCTCACAATCTAGCGGGAGAACAGATACGCAGTATTTT,CASSQSSGRTDTQYF
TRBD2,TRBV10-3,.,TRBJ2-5,TGTGCCATCAGTTCCGGGACTAGCGGGACAGAGACCCAGTACTTC,CAISSGTSGTETQYF
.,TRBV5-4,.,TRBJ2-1,TGTGCCAGCAGCTCTTACAATGAGCAGTTCTTC,CASSSYNEQFF
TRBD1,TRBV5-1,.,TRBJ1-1,TGCGCCAGCAGGTCTGCAGGGGGCACTGAAGCTTTCTTT,CASRSAGGTEAFF
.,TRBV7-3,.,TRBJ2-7,TGTGCCAGCAGCTTTCAGGCCGGCGACTCCTACGAGCAGTACTTC,CASSFQAGDSYEQYF
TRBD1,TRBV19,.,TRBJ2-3,TGTGCCAGTAGTAGGGGGACAGGGGAGTGGGGCACAGATACGCAGTATTTT,CASSRGTGEWGTDTQYF
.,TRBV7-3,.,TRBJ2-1,TGTGCCAGCAGCTTGCAGGGTTACTACAATGAGCAGTTCTTC,CASSLQGYYNEQFF
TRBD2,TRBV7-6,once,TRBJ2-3,TGTGCCAGCAGCTTAGCGACTAGCGGGAGCCTCGAGCCCCCAGATACGCAGTATTTT,CASSLATSGSLEPPDTQYF
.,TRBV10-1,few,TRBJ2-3,TGCGCCAGCAGTGACAGGCAGCAGGCTTACCCAACAGATACGCAGTATTTT,CASSDRQQAYPTDTQYF
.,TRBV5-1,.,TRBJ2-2,TGCGCCAGCAATCTACGGGTCCCGAGGACCGGGGAGCTGTTTTTT,CASNLRVPRTGELFF
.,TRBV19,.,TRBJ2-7,TGTGCCAGTAGTATTTTGGTCGGAGGTTTCGGCGAGCAGTACTTC,CASSILVGGFGEQYF
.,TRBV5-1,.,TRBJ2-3,TGCGCCAGCAGTACTGGTGGCACAGATACGCAGTATTTT,CASSTGGTDTQYF
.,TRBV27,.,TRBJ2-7,TGTGCCAGCAGTAAACAGGGTCACTCCTACGAGCAGTACTTC,CASSKQGHSYEQYF
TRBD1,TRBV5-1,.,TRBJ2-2,TGCGCCAGCAGCTTGGGGGACAGCACCGGGGAGCTGTTTTTT,CASSLGDSTGELFF
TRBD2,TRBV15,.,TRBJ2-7,TGTGCCACCCGGGCGCTAGCGGGCGTTTACGAGCAGTACTTC,CATRALAGVYEQYF
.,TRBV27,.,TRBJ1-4,TGTGCCAGCAGCCCTGTTCCCCTGGGAGAAAAACTGTTTTTT,CASSPVPLGEKLFF
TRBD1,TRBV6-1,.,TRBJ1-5,TGTGCCAGCAGTGCAGGGGGATTTCTGCCCCAGCATTTT,CASSAGGFLPQHF
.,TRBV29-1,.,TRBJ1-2,TGCAGCGTTGATTGGGGCTATGGCTACACCTTC,CSVDWGYGYTF
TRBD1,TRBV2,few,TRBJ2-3,TGTGCCAGCCAAGGACAGGGGTTCACAGATACGCAGTATTTT,CASQGQGFTDTQYF
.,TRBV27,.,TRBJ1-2,TGTGCCAGCAGTCCCCTGGGGGGGGCGCATAATGGCTACACCTTC,CASSPLGGAHNGYTF
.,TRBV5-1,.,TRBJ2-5,TGCGCCAGCAGCTTGGGGCTCGGAGAGACCCAGTACTTC,CASSLGLGETQYF
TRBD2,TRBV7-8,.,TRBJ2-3,TGTGCCAGCAGCAAAGGACTAGCCTCGAGCACAGATACGCAGTATTTT,CASSKGLASSTDTQYF
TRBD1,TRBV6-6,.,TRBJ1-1,TGTGCCAGCAGACGTACAGGGGGCGCTTCCCCTGAAGCTTTCTTT,CASRRTGGASPEAFF
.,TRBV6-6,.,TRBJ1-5,TGTGCCAGCAGTATAACAGGGTGGGGCAATCAGCCCCAGCATTTT,CASSITGWGNQPQHF